This T cell receptor beta chain was profiled in a study of radiation and T cells in renal cell carcinoma. Regarding the study as a whole: In blood, top tumor clones expanded by 2 weeks, shrinking by 4. Compared with controls, irradiated tumors showed greater TCR clonality. Pretreatment tumor biopsies were lacking, so baseline clonotypes are unknown.

This clone showed up just a few times. Its antigen remains unknown. Here immunoSEQ multiplex PCR was the method, and the copy in TCRdb shows in-frame clones only, minus some. The data show about 4,300 clones, around two thirds seen once. As for treatment: 15 Gy SBRT to primary tumor, nephrectomy 4 weeks later. Nephrectomy followed 15 Gy stereotactic body radiation by 4 weeks. The CDR3 is 15 amino acids. Germline V gives CDR1 SGHVS, CDR2 FQNEAQ. Trimming stripped 2 bases from V and 4 bases from J, with 12 bases between. The receptor was derived from a woman aged 60-75 years with renal cell carcinoma. The specimen comprised tumor tissue, sampled from a patient whose treatment included radiotherapy and nephrectomy. V and J are TRBV7-8 and TRBJ2-1; D is uncertain. CDR3 in amino acids: CASSLSRAWYNEQFF. The DNA for the CDR3 is TGTGCCAGCAGCTTATCAAGGGCTTGGTACAATGAGCAGTTCTTC.